This section outlines one TCR delta chain sequence together with its context. Its specificity is not known. A far bigger clonotype differs at one base, so this is likely a read error. Other nucleotide sequences in the sample specify the same CDR3. Bulk repertoires came from Vgamma9/Vdelta2+ or Vdelta2-negative gammadelta T cells flow-sorted from PBMC. The sample is drawn from a study of γδ T cells in repeated Plasmodium falciparum infection. Broader study findings: Donors in Mali lived in a small rural village, largely one ethnic group.

V was clipped by 9 bases and J by 7 bases; unmatched bases: 13. Germline CDR1 is TSWWSYY and CDR2 is QGS. This CDR3 is 14 amino acids long. TCRdb reanalyzed the multiplex PCR reads using CATT. The table records some 51,000 delta-chain clones, approximately 1.8% of them present only once. The clonotype was recovered from a pool of human donors (malaria-infected and uninfected, not separated). The material sequenced was gamma-delta T cells from blood. V and J are TRDV1 and TRDJ1; TRDD2 aligns across 8 bases. Assignment of the J gene here rests on matching the DNA to germline, because TCRdb gives none. The CDR3 sequence: CALGILPTEGKLIF. The CDR3 coding sequence is TGTGCTCTGGGGATTCTTCCTACAGAGGGTAAACTCATCTTT.